This T cell receptor (beta chain) emerged from a study of blood T cell repertoires in COVID-19. Study context: Donors in the United States, Italy and Spain gave samples during acute or convalescent COVID-19. PBMCs, B-cell-depleted T cells, or T cells provided the cDNA or gDNA that made up the material.

Measured with immunoSEQ multiplex PCR; TCRdb has only the in-frame clones, and not every one. Altogether around 170,000 clones are present, approximately 90% being singletons, with the ten largest covering 0.5% to 0.65%. V was clipped by 4 bases and J by 3 bases, with 15 bases between them. The CDR3 contains 14 residues. The germline V gene encodes CDR1 GTSNPN and CDR2 SVGIG (reference sequence). The sequence was collected from a man aged 50 to 60 with acute or convalescent COVID-19. The gene calls are TRBV30 and TRBJ1-1, with D perhaps TRBD1 (5 bases). The material sequenced was peripheral blood. CDR3 sequence reads: CAWNRDGGDTEAFF. The CDR3 DNA sequence: TGTGCCTGGAATAGAGATGGGGGGGACACTGAAGCTTTCTTT.